This T cell receptor (beta chain) was identified during a study of blood T cell repertoires in COVID-19. About the study: T cells, B-cell-depleted T cells, or PBMCs supplied cDNA or gDNA.

Germline CDR1 and CDR2: KGHSH and LQKENI. The V and J ends lost 2 bases and 14 bases, in that order; junction bases with no gene match: 3. CDR3 length: 12 amino acids. As originally analysed: Nucleated cell counts were estimated from reference gene primer amplification. The protocol was immunoSEQ multiplex PCR, while the TCRdb copy is restricted to in-frame clones and leaves out a portion. D and trimming were read from the DNA, whereas the V and J calls and clone size are those reported in that table. The table has tens of thousands of clones, more than 90% seen once; the top ten hold about 12%. The rearrangement links TRBV18 to TRBJ2-1, with 10 bases matching TRBD1. This receptor was taken from a human donor with active COVID-19. The donor label of this sample is uncertain. The sample was peripheral blood. The CDR3 DNA reads as TGTGCCAGCTCACCAACTGGACAGGGGGAGTTCTTC. This encodes CASSPTGQGEFF.